The TCR beta chain described here comes from a study of OX40 agonist ivuxolimab in advanced cancers. In the study overall: The mean age was approximately 60 years, ranging from about 20 to 90, with around four fifths of participants male.

Study conclusions and caveats: Partial responders dosed at 0.1-3.0 mg/kg displayed clonal expansion ranking among the lowest. Within 6 weeks, CD4+ and CD8+ blood T cells expanded clonally at 0.1 to 3.0 mg/kg.

Method: immunoSEQ multiplex PCR; TCRdb's copy keeps in-frame clones and lacks some. The table records under 100,000 clones, about 85% of them present only once. The CDR3 contains 15 residues. Per the germline V gene, CDR1 is SNHLY and CDR2 is FYNNEI. V was clipped by 6 bases and J by 5 bases, with 19 bases between them. Comments on this clone: What it recognizes is unknown.

The sequence derives from an adult with an advanced solid tumor such as melanoma, head and neck, liver or kidney cancer. This material consisted of CD4+ or CD8+ T cells sorted from blood, taken in a trial of the OX40 agonist ivuxolimab. The chain joins TRBV2 to TRBJ2-5; the D call may be TRBD1 or TRBD2 (6 bases each). For the CDR3, the DNA is TGTGCCAGCAGGCCGGGGGCCATGAGGGGGGAGACCCAGTACTTC. Translated: CASRPGAMRGETQYF.